Detailed here is one T cell receptor (beta chain). Sequencing was performed with immunoSEQ multiplex PCR; in TCRdb, only in-frame clones are kept and a portion is missing. The sample contains approximately 120,000 clones, roughly 74% of which appear only once. Enrollment of patients from Seattle took place during active infection, with longitudinal follow-up. These data belong to a study of blood T cell repertoires in COVID-19. Study information: Nucleic acid was either cDNA or gDNA, and it came from T cells, B-cell-depleted T cells, or PBMCs.

Sequences were obtained from peripheral blood. This receptor was identified in a man older than 75 with COVID-19, enrolled during active disease.

In DNA form, the CDR3 reads TGTGCTAGTGGCTCAGGGGCCCTCTCTGGAAACACCATATATTTT. It specifies CASGSGALSGNTIYF. The rearrangement links TRBV12-5 to TRBJ1-3; perhaps TRBD1 as D (6 bases). Germline CDR1 is LGHNT and CDR2 is FRNRAP. V was pared by 6 bases and J by 0 bases, with 12 bases between. This CDR3 is 15 amino acids long.